A single sample is the source of the 17 T cell receptor beta chains below, sequenced in a study of blood T cell repertoires in COVID-19. Produced via immunoSEQ multiplex PCR; TCRdb's table is partial and in-frame only. The sample holds approximately 160,000 clones; more than 70% are singletons and the top ten take about 4%. The sample was PBMCs or T cells enriched from blood (not recorded which). The source is a woman aged 45-65 years in a cohort exposed to, infected with or recovered from COVID-19 (not recorded which).

This rearrangement joins TRBV28 to TRBJ1-5, with D possibly being TRBD1 (5 bases). CDR1 and CDR2 (germline): MDHEN, SYDVKM. This CDR3 has 13 residues. The ends were cut back, 5 bases at V and 4 bases at J, with 9 bases in the middle. CDR3 in DNA: TGTGCCAGCAGTAAGACAGTTAATCAGCCCCAGCATTTT. Translating gives CASSKTVNQPQHF.

The rearrangement joins TRBV9 to TRBJ2-1; unclear D gene. The germline V and J ends were trimmed by 0 bases and 8 bases, with 6 bases remaining between them. The CDR3 has 12 residues. From germline, CDR1 is SGDLS and CDR2 YYNGEE. The CDR3 is CASSVDRDEQFF. The CDR3, as DNA: TGTGCCAGCAGCGTAGATCGGGATGAGCAGTTCTTC.

The chain couples TRBV5-1 to TRBJ1-2, with unresolved D. Trimming removed 4 bases at V and 7 bases at J, with 20 bases between. Germline V CDR1 and CDR2: SGHRS, YFSETQ. The CDR3 runs 15 residues. The CDR3 coding sequence is TGCGCCAGCAGCACCAGTGGCTCCCAACAGACTGGCTACACCTTC. Its translation: CASSTSGSQQTGYTF.

This chain connects TRBV7-3 to TRBJ2-2; 10 nucleotides agree with TRBD1. CDR3 size: 21 residues. V was clipped by 0 bases and J by 5 bases; unmatched bases: 18. Germline assignment: CDR1 SGHTA and CDR2 FQGTGA. CDR3 in DNA: TGTGCCAGCAGCTTAACGAGGTTCTCCGACTTGGGACAGGGGTCAACCGGGGAGCTGTTTTTT. Translated: CASSLTRFSDLGQGSTGELFF.

DNA for the CDR3: TGTGCCAGCAGCCTCTACCGGGACACACAAGAGACCCAGTACTTC. It codes for CASSLYRDTQETQYF. The chain combines TRBV5-4 with TRBJ2-5; D perhaps matches TRBD1 (6 bases). CDR1 is SGHNT and CDR2 is YYREEE in the germline V gene (reference sequence). CDR3 size: 15 residues. V gave up 4 bases and J gave up 2 bases, with 15 bases separating them.

This chain links TRBV7-2 with TRBJ2-1; TRBD2 matches at 13 bases. The CDR3 is 15 amino acids. Losses at the gene ends were 3 bases for V and 9 bases for J; bases not matched to a gene: 5. CDR1 SGHTA and CDR2 FQGNSA come from the germline V gene. The CDR3 reads CASSFTGTSGIEQFF. CDR3 nucleotides: TGTGCCAGCAGCTTCACCGGGACTAGCGGGATTGAGCAGTTCTTC.

The V call is TRBV24-1, the J call TRBJ1-5; 7 bases line up with TRBD1. CDR3 length: 16 amino acids. V lost 4 bases, J lost 2 bases, and 7 bases stayed unmatched. The germline V gene encodes CDR1 KGHDR and CDR2 SFDVKD. CDR3 nucleotides: TGTGCCACCAGTGAAGGACAGGCCGGTGGCAATCAGCCCCAGCATTTT. Residues: CATSEGQAGGNQPQHF.

The chain recombines TRBV4-3 with TRBJ1-1; D might be TRBD1 (6 bases). The CDR3 extends over 15 amino acids. V was pared by 7 bases and J by 1 base, with 16 bases between. Looked up from germline, CDR1 is LGHNA and CDR2 is YSLEER. CDR3 amino acids: CASTSMTGGNTEAFF. The CDR3 DNA reads as TGCGCCAGCACTTCTATGACAGGAGGGAACACTGAAGCTTTCTTT.

The chain uses TRBV24-1 and TRBJ2-3; TRBD1 matches 11 bases. This CDR3 spans 15 amino acids. The germline V gene encodes CDR1 KGHDR and CDR2 SFDVKD. After removal of 3 bases from V and 3 bases from J, the junction contained 1 base not matched to a gene. This CDR3 is CATSDGTGGTDTQYF. The CDR3 DNA reads TGTGCCACCAGTGATGGGACAGGGGGGACAGATACGCAGTATTTT.

The chain is built from TRBV5-6 and TRBJ2-1, with 8 bases matching TRBD2. The trim removed 0 bases at V and 4 bases at J, leaving 6 bases unmatched. The length of the CDR3 is 16 residues. Germline CDR1 SGHDT, CDR2 YYEEEE. The CDR3 coding sequence is TGTGCCAGCAGCTTGGCCTCTAGCGGGCCTTACAATGAGCAGTTCTTC. This translates into CASSLASSGPYNEQFF.

This chain links TRBV5-8 with TRBJ1-4; 7 positions match TRBD1. The CDR3 contains 15 residues. The V and J ends lost 6 bases and 5 bases, in that order; junction bases with no gene match: 10. Germline V CDR1 and CDR2: SGHTS, YDEGEE. The DNA of the CDR3 is TGTGCCAGCACCCCTCCGGGACAGCTAAATGAAAAACTGTTTTTT. Translation: CASTPPGQLNEKLFF.

The V and J genes are TRBV3-1 (or the pseudogene TRBV3-2) and TRBJ1-5, with no clear D. CDR1 is LGHDT and CDR2 is YNNKEL in the germline V gene (reference sequence). Trimming took 4 bases from V and 4 from J, leaving 11 bases between them. The CDR3 has 14 residues. Here the CDR3 reads CASSPSVGNQPQHF. The CDR3 DNA follows: TGTGCCAGCAGCCCTAGCGTGGGAAATCAGCCCCAGCATTTT.

The chain couples TRBV9 to TRBJ2-7, with 7 bases aligning to TRBD1. Looked up from germline, CDR1 is SGDLS and CDR2 is YYNGEE. V was clipped by 0 bases and J by 2 bases; unmatched bases: 2. This CDR3 has 14 amino acids. CDR3: CASSVGQGAYEQYF. The CDR3 bases are TGTGCCAGCAGCGTAGGACAGGGAGCCTACGAGCAGTACTTC. Based on the CDR3 plus reference TRBV9 and TRBJ2-7, the full variable domain is DSGVTQTPKHLITATGQRVTLRCSPRSGDLSVYWYQQSLDQGLQFLIQYYNGEERAKGNILERFSAQQFPDLHSELNLSSLELGDSALYFCASSVGQGAYEQYFGPGTRLTVT.

V usage is TRBV10-3 and J usage is TRBJ2-7; 13 bases agree with TRBD2. This CDR3 spans 14 amino acids. The J segment lost 6 bases and the V segment lost 6 bases, leaving 5 bases of the junction unmatched. CDR1 and CDR2 from the germline V gene are ENHRY and SYGVKD. DNA for the CDR3: TGTGCCATCAGAGGACTAGCGGGAGTCCCCGAGCAGTACTTC. This translates into CAIRGLAGVPEQYF.

The rearrangement uses TRBV7-8 and TRBJ2-1; no clear D gene. CDR1 is SGHVS and CDR2 is FQNEAQ in the germline V gene. V was trimmed by 5 bases and J by 0 bases, leaving 11 bases between them. CDR3 length equals 15 residues. The CDR3 sequence: CASSPEWSSYNEQFF. Written as DNA, the CDR3 is TGTGCCAGCAGCCCCGAGTGGAGCTCCTACAATGAGCAGTTCTTC.

The CDR3 spells CASSLMAENTGELFF. CDR3 bases: TGTGCCAGCAGCTTGATGGCAGAGAACACCGGGGAGCTGTTTTTT. The rearrangement joins TRBV5-5 to TRBJ2-2, with D unresolved. Germline loops: CDR1 SGHKS, CDR2 YYEKEE (reference sequence). V gave up 1 base and J gave up 1 base, with 8 bases separating them. The CDR3 totals 15 residues.

This rearrangement joins TRBV7-6 to TRBJ1-1; D uncertain. Trimming took 2 bases from V and 2 from J, leaving 12 bases between them. This CDR3 region has 15 residues. Germline V gives CDR1 SGHVS, CDR2 FNYEAQ. CDR3 sequence reads: CASSLFGGSNTEAFF. CDR3 nucleotide sequence: TGTGCCAGCAGCTTATTTGGAGGTTCTAACACTGAAGCTTTCTTT.